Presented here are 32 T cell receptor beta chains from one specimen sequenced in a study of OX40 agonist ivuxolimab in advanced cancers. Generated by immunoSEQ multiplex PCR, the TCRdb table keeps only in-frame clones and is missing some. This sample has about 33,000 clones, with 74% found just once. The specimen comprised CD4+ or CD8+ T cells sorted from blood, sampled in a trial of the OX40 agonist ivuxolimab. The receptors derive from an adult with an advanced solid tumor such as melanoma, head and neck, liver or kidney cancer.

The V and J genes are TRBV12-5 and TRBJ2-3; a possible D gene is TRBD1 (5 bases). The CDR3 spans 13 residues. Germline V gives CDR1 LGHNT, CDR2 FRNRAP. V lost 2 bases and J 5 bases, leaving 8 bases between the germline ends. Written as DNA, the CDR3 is TGTGCTAGTGGTTTGCAACAGGTAGATACGCAGTATTTT. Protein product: CASGLQQVDTQYF. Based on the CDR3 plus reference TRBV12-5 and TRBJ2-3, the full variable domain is DARVTQTPRHKVTEMGQEVTMRCQPILGHNTVFWYRQTMMQGLELLAYFRNRAPLDDSGMPKDRFSAEMPDATLATLKIQPSEPRDSAVYFCASGLQQVDTQYFGPGTRLTVL.

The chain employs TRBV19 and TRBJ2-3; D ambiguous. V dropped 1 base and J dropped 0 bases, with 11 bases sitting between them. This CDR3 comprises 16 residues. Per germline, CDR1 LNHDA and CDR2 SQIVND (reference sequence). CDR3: CASSIGVHTSTDTQYF. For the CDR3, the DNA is TGTGCCAGTAGTATAGGGGTTCATACTAGCACAGATACGCAGTATTTT.

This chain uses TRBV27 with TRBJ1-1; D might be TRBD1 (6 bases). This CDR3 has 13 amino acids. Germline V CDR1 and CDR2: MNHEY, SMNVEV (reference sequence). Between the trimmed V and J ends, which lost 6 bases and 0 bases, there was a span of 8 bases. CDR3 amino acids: CASRQGLNTEAFF. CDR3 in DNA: TGTGCCAGCAGACAGGGACTGAACACTGAAGCTTTCTTT.

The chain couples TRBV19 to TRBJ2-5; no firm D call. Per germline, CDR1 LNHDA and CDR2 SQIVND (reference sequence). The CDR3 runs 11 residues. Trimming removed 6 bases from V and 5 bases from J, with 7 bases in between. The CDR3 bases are TGTGCCAGTAGCATGAAGGAGACCCAGTACTTC. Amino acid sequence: CASSMKETQYF.

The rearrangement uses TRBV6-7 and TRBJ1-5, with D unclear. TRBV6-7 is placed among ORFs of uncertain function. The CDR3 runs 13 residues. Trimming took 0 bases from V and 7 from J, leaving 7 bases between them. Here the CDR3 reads CASSYSERQPQHF. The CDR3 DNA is TGTGCCAGCAGTTACTCCGAGCGGCAGCCCCAGCATTTT.

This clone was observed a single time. CDR3 nucleotides: TGTGCCAGCAGGACGACACCCTATAGCAATCAGCCCCAGCATTTT. Encoded protein: CASRTTPYSNQPQHF. This sequence joins TRBV6-1 and TRBJ1-5; D remains unclear. CDR1 is MNHNS, CDR2 SASEGT, per germline. The CDR3 has 15 residues. Trimming shortened V by 6 bases and J by 0 bases, and 12 bases separated the two germline ends.

The CDR3 DNA reads TGTGCCAGCAGCTACCTCCGGGACAATGCAGAAGCTTTCTTT. This encodes CASSYLRDNAEAFF. V and J are TRBV11-2 and TRBJ1-1; a weak D match, TRBD1 (6 bases). Germline CDR1 reads SGHAT; CDR2 reads FQNNGV. There are 14 residues in the CDR3. Trimming removed 4 bases from V and 8 bases from J, with 17 bases in between.

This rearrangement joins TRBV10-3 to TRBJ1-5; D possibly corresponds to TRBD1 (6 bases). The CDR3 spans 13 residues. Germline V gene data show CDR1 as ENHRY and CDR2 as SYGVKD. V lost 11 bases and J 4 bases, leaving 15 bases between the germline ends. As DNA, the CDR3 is TGTGCCGCCAGACAGGCGTTAAATCAGCCCCAGCATTTT. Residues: CAARQALNQPQHF.

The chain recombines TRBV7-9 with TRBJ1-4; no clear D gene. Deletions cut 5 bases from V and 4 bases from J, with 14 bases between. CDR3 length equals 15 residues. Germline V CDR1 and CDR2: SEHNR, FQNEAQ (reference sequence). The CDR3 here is CASSDSGMYNEKLFF. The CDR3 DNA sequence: TGTGCCAGCAGCGACTCCGGGATGTATAATGAAAAACTGTTTTTT.

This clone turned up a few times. The CDR3 DNA follows: TGTGCCAGCTCAACAACAGGGTTGGGGAACACTGAAGCTTTCTTT. Protein product: CASSTTGLGNTEAFF. This chain links TRBV18 with TRBJ1-1; TRBD1 is a possible D gene (6 bases). The germline CDR1 and CDR2 sequences are KGHSH and LQKENI. V shed 5 bases and J shed 1 base, with 14 bases lying between them. The CDR3 runs to 15 residues.

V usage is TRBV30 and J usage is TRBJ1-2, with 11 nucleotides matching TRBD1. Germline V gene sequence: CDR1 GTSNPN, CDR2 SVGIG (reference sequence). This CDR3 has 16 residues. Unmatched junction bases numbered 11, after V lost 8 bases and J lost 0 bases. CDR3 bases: TGTGCCCGGACGAGGGGACAGGGGGGTTCTAACTATGGCTACACCTTC. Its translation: CARTRGQGGSNYGYTF.

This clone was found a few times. CDR3 bases: TGTGCCACCCTGTCGGGGTCCTACGAGCAGTACGTC. It translates to CATLSGSYEQYV. The rearrangement links TRBV2 to TRBJ2-7; D possibly corresponds to TRBD2 (5 bases). V was pared by 10 bases and J by 1 base, with 11 bases between. Germline assignment: CDR1 SNHLY and CDR2 FYNNEI. The CDR3 consists of 12 residues.

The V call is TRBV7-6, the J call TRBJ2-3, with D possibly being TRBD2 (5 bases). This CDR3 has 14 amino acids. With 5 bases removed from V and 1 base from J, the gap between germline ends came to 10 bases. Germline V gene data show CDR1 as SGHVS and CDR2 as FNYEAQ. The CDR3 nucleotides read TGTGCCAGCAGCGAAATTAGCGGCACAGATACGCAGTATTTT. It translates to CASSEISGTDTQYF.

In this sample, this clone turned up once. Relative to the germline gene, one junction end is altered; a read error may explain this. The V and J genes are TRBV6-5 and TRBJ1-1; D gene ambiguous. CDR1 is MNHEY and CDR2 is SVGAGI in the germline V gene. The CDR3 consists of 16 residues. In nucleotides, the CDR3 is TGTGCCAGCAGCTACTATTACCTGGGTTCGAACACTGAAGCTTTCTTT. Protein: CASSYYYLGSNTEAFF.

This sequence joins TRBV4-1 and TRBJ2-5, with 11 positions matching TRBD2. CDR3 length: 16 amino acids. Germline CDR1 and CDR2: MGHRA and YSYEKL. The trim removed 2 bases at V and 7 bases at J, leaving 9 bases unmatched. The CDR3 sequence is CASSQPASGGKATQYF. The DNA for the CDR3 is TGCGCCAGCAGCCAACCCGCTAGCGGGGGGAAAGCGACCCAGTACTTC.

CDR3 region: CASRDGTGRETQYF. The CDR3, as DNA: TGCGCCAGCAGGGATGGGACAGGGCGGGAGACCCAGTACTTC. The chain links TRBV5-1 to TRBJ2-5, with 9 bases that match TRBD1. The CDR3 loop spans 14 amino acids. Germline lookup yields CDR1 SGHRS and CDR2 YFSETQ. J lost 5 bases, V lost 5 bases, and 7 bases had no gene match. The entire variable domain, with the rest obtained from reference TRBV5-1 and TRBJ2-5, is as follows: KAGVTQTPRYLIKTRGQQVTLSCSPISGHRSVSWYQQTPGQGLQFLFEYFSETQRNKGNFPGRFSGRQFSNSRSEMNVSTLELGDSALYLCASRDGTGRETQYFGPGTRLLVL.

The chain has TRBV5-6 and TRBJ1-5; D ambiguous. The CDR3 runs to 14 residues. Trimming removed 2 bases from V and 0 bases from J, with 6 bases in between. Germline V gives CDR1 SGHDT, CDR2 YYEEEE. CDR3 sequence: CASSFGTSNQPQHF. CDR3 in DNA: TGTGCCAGCAGCTTCGGAACTAGCAATCAGCCCCAGCATTTT.

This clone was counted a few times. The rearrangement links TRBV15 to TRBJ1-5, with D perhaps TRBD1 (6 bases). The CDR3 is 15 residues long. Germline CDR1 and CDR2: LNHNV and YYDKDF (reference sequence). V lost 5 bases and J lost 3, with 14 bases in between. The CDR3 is CATSGDKGSNQPQHF. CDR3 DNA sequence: TGTGCCACCAGCGGGGACAAAGGGTCCAATCAGCCCCAGCATTTT.

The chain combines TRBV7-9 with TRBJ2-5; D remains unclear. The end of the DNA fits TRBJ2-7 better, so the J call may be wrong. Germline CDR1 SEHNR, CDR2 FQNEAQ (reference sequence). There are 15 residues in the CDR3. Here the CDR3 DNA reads TGTGCCAGCAGCTTAGTTAGTGGAAGGTCCTACGAGCAGTACTTC. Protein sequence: CASSLVSGRSYEQYF.

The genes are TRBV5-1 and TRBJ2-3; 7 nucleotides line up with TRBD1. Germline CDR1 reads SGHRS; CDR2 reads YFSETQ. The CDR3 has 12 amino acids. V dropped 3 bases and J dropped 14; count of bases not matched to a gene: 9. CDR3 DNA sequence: TGCGCCAGCAGCTATGACAGGGCCTACATGTATTTT. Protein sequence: CASSYDRAYMYF.

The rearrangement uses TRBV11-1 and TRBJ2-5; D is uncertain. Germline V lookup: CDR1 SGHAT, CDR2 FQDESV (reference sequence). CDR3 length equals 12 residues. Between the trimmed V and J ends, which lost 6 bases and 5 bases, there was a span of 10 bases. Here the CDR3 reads CASSSQPETQYF. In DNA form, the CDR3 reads TGTGCCAGCAGTTCGCAACCCGAGACCCAGTACTTC. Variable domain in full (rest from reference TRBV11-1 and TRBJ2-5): EAEVAQSPRYKITEKSQAVAFWCDPISGHATLYWYRQILGQGPELLVQFQDESVVDDSQLPKDRFSAERLKGVDSTLKIQPAELGDSAMYLCASSSQPETQYFGPGTRLLVL.

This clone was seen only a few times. CDR3 residues: CASSSTPPVPTDTQYF. In DNA, the CDR3 is TGCGCCAGCAGCAGCACCCCCCCTGTCCCCACAGATACGCAGTATTTT. This chain joins TRBV5-1 and TRBJ2-3; D call uncertain. Germline V gene sequence: CDR1 SGHRS, CDR2 YFSETQ. Trimming took 4 bases from V and 2 from J, leaving 17 bases between them. The CDR3 runs 16 residues.

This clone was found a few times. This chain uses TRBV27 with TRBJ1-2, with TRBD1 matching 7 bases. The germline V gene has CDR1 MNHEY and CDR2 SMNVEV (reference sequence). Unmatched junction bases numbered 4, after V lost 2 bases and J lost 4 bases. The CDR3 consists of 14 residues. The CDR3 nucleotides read TGTGCCAGCAGTTTAGGAGGGGGCGGCTATGGCTACACCTTC. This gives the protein CASSLGGGGYGYTF.

Here the CDR3 reads CASSLGGAYNSPLHF. CDR3 sequence (DNA): TGTGCCAGCAGCCTAGGGGGCGCCTATAATTCACCCCTCCACTTT. The chain employs TRBV6-1 and TRBJ1-6, with 7 bases matching TRBD1. With V trimmed by 6 bases and J by 2 bases, 4 bases remained unmatched. CDR3 size: 15 residues. Per germline, CDR1 MNHNS and CDR2 SASEGT.

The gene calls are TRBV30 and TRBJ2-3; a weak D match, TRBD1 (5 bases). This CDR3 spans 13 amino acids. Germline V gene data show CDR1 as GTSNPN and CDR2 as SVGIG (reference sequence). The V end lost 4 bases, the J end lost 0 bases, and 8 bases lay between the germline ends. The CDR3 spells CAWNQGSTDTQYF. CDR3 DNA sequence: TGTGCCTGGAATCAGGGTAGCACAGATACGCAGTATTTT.

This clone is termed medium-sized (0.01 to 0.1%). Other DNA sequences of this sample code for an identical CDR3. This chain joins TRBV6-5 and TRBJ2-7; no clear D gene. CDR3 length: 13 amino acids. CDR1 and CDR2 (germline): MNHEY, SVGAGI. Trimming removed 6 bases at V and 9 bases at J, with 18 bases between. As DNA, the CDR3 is TGTGCCAGCAGCCACTCAACCACGTTTGGGCAGTACGTC. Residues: CASSHSTTFGQYV.

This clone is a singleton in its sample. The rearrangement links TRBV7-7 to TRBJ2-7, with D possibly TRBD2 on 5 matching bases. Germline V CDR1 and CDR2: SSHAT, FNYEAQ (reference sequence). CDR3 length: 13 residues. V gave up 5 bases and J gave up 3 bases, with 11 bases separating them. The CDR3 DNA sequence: TGTGCCAGCAGCCCTAGTCGGGGCTACGAGCAGTACTTC. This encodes CASSPSRGYEQYF.

The CDR3 DNA reads as TGCGCCAGCAGCACAGGACAGGGAAGCACAGATACGCAGTATTTT. The encoded protein is CASSTGQGSTDTQYF. The chain combines TRBV5-1 with TRBJ2-3; 8 bases fit TRBD1. Germline CDR1 reads SGHRS; CDR2 reads YFSETQ. Trimming cost V 4 bases and J 0 bases; bases outside gene matches: 4. CDR3 length: 15 residues.

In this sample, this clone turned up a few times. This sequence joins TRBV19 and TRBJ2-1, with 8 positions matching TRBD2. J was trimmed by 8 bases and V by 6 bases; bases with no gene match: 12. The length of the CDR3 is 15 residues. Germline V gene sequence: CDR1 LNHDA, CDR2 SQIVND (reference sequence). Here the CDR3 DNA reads TGTGCCAGTAGGCCCCCTCGGGGGGGGCCTCATGAGCAGTTCTTC. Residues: CASRPPRGGPHEQFF.

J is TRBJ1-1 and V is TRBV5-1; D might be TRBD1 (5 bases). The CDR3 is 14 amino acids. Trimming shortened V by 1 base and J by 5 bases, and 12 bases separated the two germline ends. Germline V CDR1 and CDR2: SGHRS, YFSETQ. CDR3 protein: CASSLKRGITEAFF. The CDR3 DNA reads TGCGCCAGCAGCTTGAAACGGGGGATAACTGAAGCTTTCTTT.

The chain's CDR3 is CASSVAPGQQKNIQYF. The CDR3, as DNA: TGTGCCAGCAGCGTCGCCCCGGGCCAGCAGAAAAACATTCAGTACTTC. The gene calls are TRBV7-6 and TRBJ2-4; D not resolved. V was shortened by 5 bases and J by 4 bases, with 18 bases between the two germline ends. The CDR3 totals 16 residues. Per germline, CDR1 SGHVS and CDR2 FNYEAQ.

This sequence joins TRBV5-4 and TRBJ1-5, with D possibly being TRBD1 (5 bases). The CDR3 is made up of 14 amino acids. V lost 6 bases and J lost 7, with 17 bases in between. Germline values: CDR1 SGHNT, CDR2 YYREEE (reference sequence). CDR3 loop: CASTRWGSGQPQHF. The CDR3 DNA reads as TGTGCCAGCACCAGGTGGGGTTCAGGGCAGCCCCAGCATTTT. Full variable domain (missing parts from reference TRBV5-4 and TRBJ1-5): ETGVTQSPTHLIKTRGQQVTLRCSSQSGHNTVSWYQQALGQGPQFIFQYYREEENGRGNFPPRFSGLQFPNYSSELNVNALELDDSALYLCASTRWGSGQPQHFGDGTRLSIL.